This TCR beta chain was observed in a study of cytomegalovirus exposure and HLA in healthy donors. The wider study: Of the donors genotyped, approximately 430 in all, 80% to 85% fell in the Caucasian-associated ancestry cluster. Study-level results: A later analysis found that most CMV-associated TCR beta chains appeared HLA-restricted.

This CDR3 has 16 amino acids. Trimming cost V 5 bases and J 1 base, with 15 bases left between them. Germline loops: CDR1 SGHTA, CDR2 FQGNSA. The PCR was carried out with 60 Vbeta primers and 13 Jbeta primers. Per the study methods: An analysis that came later counted some 85 million unique TCR beta chains, around 12 million shared. Sequenced by immunoSEQ multiplex PCR; TCRdb stores in-frame clones only, minus some. V, J and clone size were drawn from that table, and D and trimming were deduced from the DNA. The table lists roughly 120,000 clones, almost 85% of them singletons. A remark on this clone: Its target is unknown.

The TCR originated in a woman younger than 35 in good health and CMV-seronegative. Sequencing input: PBMCs. The gene calls are TRBV7-2 and TRBJ1-5, with D possibly being TRBD1 (6 bases). CDR3 in amino acids: CASSLGGASSNQPQHF. The CDR3 DNA follows: TGTGCCAGCAGCCTGGGGGGGGCGAGCAGCAATCAGCCCCAGCATTTT.